This entry describes one T cell receptor (beta chain). Its target is not known. Treatment here: oral pan-JAK inhibitor, 5-10 mg twice daily. As part of sample collection, lesional scalp punch biopsies and peripheral blood were taken from alopecia areata patients. From germline, CDR1 is LGHNT and CDR2 FRNRAP. The CDR3 length is 18 residues. V gave up 0 bases and J gave up 2 bases; unmatched junction bases: 11. RNA extraction and reverse transcription yielded cDNA as sequencing template. TCRdb keeps only in-frame clones here, not all; method: immunoSEQ multiplex PCR. The sample holds under 7,500 clones, roughly 75% seen once. The data are from a study of CD8+ T cells in alopecia areata. Findings and limits, study-wide: During tofacitinib treatment, many expanded lesional clones remained in scalp and blood. Higher clonality was seen in lesional scalp than in normal scalp, especially in alopecia totalis/universalis.

This TCR came from a human donor with alopecia areata. The sample in question was skin, obtained at week 4, from a patient treated with tofacitinib. V and J are TRBV12-5 and TRBJ2-5; TRBD1 matches at 8 bases. The CDR3 reads CASGLVDVTGDLQETQYF. In nucleotides, the CDR3 is TGTGCTAGTGGTTTGGTAGATGTGACAGGGGATCTTCAAGAGACCCAGTACTTC.